The 3 T cell receptor beta chains given below trace back to one sample, sequenced in a study of T-cell memory formation after mild COVID-19. Via MiXCR, TCRdb re-called the 5' RACE reads, giving one row per CDR3 protein. The data hold 350,000 to 500,000 distinct CDR3 sequences, with about a sixth observed a single time. Sequencing was done on a sample of PBMCs or a T cell subset sorted from them (not recorded which). These receptors all come from a man between 18 and 35 years old who had mild COVID-19 (a few samples of this study predate the infection). Cell type and time point are not known.

This clonotype was seen a few times. The chain couples TRBV29-1 to TRBJ2-3; a weak D match, TRBD1 (6 bases). V was pared by 1 base and J by 5 bases, with 10 bases between. This CDR3 is 13 amino acids long. The germline V gene encodes CDR1 SQVTM and CDR2 ANQGSEA. The DNA for the CDR3 is TGCAGCGTTGAAGCCCAGGGGCTAGATACGCAGTATTTT. Its translation is CSVEAQGLDTQYF.

This clonotype showed up just a few times. V and J are TRBV14 and TRBJ2-1; TRBD2 might be the D (5 bases). Germline CDR1 SGHDN, CDR2 FVKESK. The CDR3 sequence is 13 residues long. Trimming stripped 6 bases from V and 9 bases from J, with 15 bases between. The CDR3 DNA follows: TGTGCCAGCAGTCTTTCGGGGAGACCTGAGCAGTTCTTC. Translation gives CASSLSGRPEQFF.

This clonotype was counted many times. The V and J genes are TRBV4-1 and TRBJ2-2; the match to TRBD1 covers 7 bases. Germline V gene sequence: CDR1 MGHRA, CDR2 YSYEKL. The CDR3 spans 18 residues. The ends lost 1 base at V and 1 base at J; junction bases unmatched: 9. CDR3 sequence reads: CASSQGSARTGNTGELFF. The CDR3 nucleotides are TGCGCCAGCAGCCAAGGGAGTGCCCGGACAGGGAACACCGGGGAGCTGTTTTTT.